These 15 T cell receptor beta chains share one sample of origin, sequenced in a study of shared clonotypes between healthy human individuals. Method: immunoSEQ multiplex PCR; TCRdb's copy keeps in-frame clones and lacks some. The table has approximately 2.4 million clones, almost 96% seen once. Material for sequencing was naive CD4+ T cells sorted from blood. The sample's subset: CD45RA+ positively selected. The receptors derive from a man younger than 35 in good health.

The chain joins TRBV5-4 to TRBJ1-1, with TRBD1 matching over 10 bases. This CDR3 region has 13 residues. CDR1 SGHNT and CDR2 YYREEE come from the germline V gene (reference sequence). The V and J ends lost 4 bases and 3 bases, in that order; junction bases with no gene match: 0. The CDR3 nucleotides are TGTGCCAGCAGCGGGACAGGGGACACTGAAGCTTTCTTT. It codes for CASSGTGDTEAFF. Full variable domain (rest looked up from reference TRBV5-4 and TRBJ1-1): ETGVTQSPTHLIKTRGQQVTLRCSSQSGHNTVSWYQQALGQGPQFIFQYYREEENGRGNFPPRFSGLQFPNYSSELNVNALELDDSALYLCASSGTGDTEAFFGQGTRLTVV.

The chain is built from TRBV2 and TRBJ1-1; D unresolved. V was pared by 7 bases and J by 1 base, with 10 bases between. The CDR3 sequence is 13 residues long. CDR1 is SNHLY, CDR2 FYNNEI, per germline. For the CDR3, the DNA is TGTGCCAGCAAATCCGAAAAGAACACTGAAGCTTTCTTT. Protein sequence: CASKSEKNTEAFF.

This chain uses TRBV30 with TRBJ1-1; no firm D call. CDR3 size: 13 residues. Trimming took off 3 bases at V and 0 bases at J, with 8 bases between the two ends. The germline V gene encodes CDR1 GTSNPN and CDR2 SVGIG (reference sequence). DNA of the CDR3: TGTGCCTGGAGCCAACCCATGAACACTGAAGCTTTCTTT. This sequence encodes CAWSQPMNTEAFF.

The table lists this clone with a count of one. This rearrangement joins TRBV19 to TRBJ1-5, with TRBD1 as a possible D gene (5 bases). CDR3 size: 13 residues. Per germline, CDR1 LNHDA and CDR2 SQIVND (reference sequence). The V and J ends lost 6 bases and 7 bases respectively, with 13 bases between them. This CDR3 reads CASSEGWGQPQHF. The CDR3 nucleotides are TGTGCCAGTAGCGAGGGGTGGGGACAGCCCCAGCATTTT.

The V gene is TRBV27, the J gene TRBJ2-7; 7 positions agree with TRBD1. V dropped 5 bases and J dropped 2; count of bases not matched to a gene: 9. This CDR3 region has 15 residues. The germline gives CDR1 MNHEY, CDR2 SMNVEV (reference sequence). The CDR3 DNA sequence: TGTGCCAGCAGTCCGAGGACAGGTCTCCCCTACGAGCAGTACTTC. Its protein is CASSPRTGLPYEQYF.

The J gene is TRBJ1-4, the V gene TRBV10-1; no clear D gene. The CDR3 has 15 residues. V gave up 1 base and J gave up 5 bases, with 11 bases separating them. Germline V gene data show CDR1 as WNHNN and CDR2 as SYGVQD (reference sequence). The CDR3 coding sequence is TGCGCCAGCAGTGAGTTCGGCAGCCCGAATGAAAAACTGTTTTTT. The encoded protein is CASSEFGSPNEKLFF.

V is TRBV6-5 and J is TRBJ2-2; D might be TRBD1 or TRBD2, each matching 5 bases. With 6 bases removed from V and 2 bases from J, the gap between germline ends came to 13 bases. The CDR3 runs to 15 residues. CDR1 and CDR2 from the germline V gene are MNHEY and SVGAGI. The CDR3 nucleotides are TGTGCCAGCAGGGAAACCGGGGCCAACACCGGGGAGCTGTTTTTT. Encoded protein: CASRETGANTGELFF.

The J gene is TRBJ2-2, the V gene TRBV11-3; D is possibly TRBD1 or TRBD2 (5 bases each). Germline loops: CDR1 SGHNT, CDR2 YENEEA. CDR3 length: 16 amino acids. V lost 3 bases, J lost 2 bases, and 13 bases lay in between. The CDR3: CASSFSGTDNTGELFF. The CDR3 bases are TGTGCCAGCAGCTTCTCCGGGACGGATAACACCGGGGAGCTGTTTTTT. The full variable domain, its missing parts supplied by reference TRBV11-3 and TRBJ2-2, is EAGVVQSPRYKIIEKKQPVAFWCNPISGHNTLYWYLQNLGQGPELLIRYENEEAVDDSQLPKDRFSAERLKGVDSTLKIQPAELGDSAVYLCASSFSGTDNTGELFFGEGSRLTVL.

This rearrangement joins TRBV30 to TRBJ1-2, with D possibly TRBD1 on 5 matching bases. V shed 6 bases and J shed 8 bases, with 22 bases lying between them. The CDR3 has 14 residues. Germline lookup yields CDR1 GTSNPN and CDR2 SVGIG (reference sequence). In DNA form, the CDR3 reads TGTGCCTGCCGGCGGTGGGAGGGCCCAGGGGGCTACACCTTC. Protein product: CACRRWEGPGGYTF.

This rearrangement joins TRBV28 to TRBJ1-2; 10 bases match TRBD1. The CDR3 spans 16 residues. The germline CDR1 and CDR2 sequences are MDHEN and SYDVKM. J lost 4 bases, V lost 2 bases, and 7 bases had no gene match. The CDR3 spells CASSLMKGTGAYGYTF. The DNA for the CDR3 is TGTGCCAGCAGTTTAATGAAAGGGACAGGGGCCTATGGCTACACCTTC.

The chain couples TRBV10-2 to TRBJ2-7; no clear D gene. Trimming took 9 bases from V and 0 from J, leaving 21 bases between them. The germline V gene has CDR1 WSHSY and CDR2 SAAADI. The CDR3 totals 16 residues. CDR3 amino acids: CASAPVSFEGSYEQYF. In nucleotides, the CDR3 is TGCGCCAGTGCCCCAGTAAGTTTCGAAGGCTCCTACGAGCAGTACTTC.

J is TRBJ2-7 and V is TRBV4-2; D remains ambiguous. The CDR3 length is 14 residues. V lost 0 bases to trimming and J lost 2 bases, with 8 bases between them. Per germline, CDR1 LGHNA and CDR2 YNFKEQ. CDR3 loop: CASSQDLTTYEQYF. The CDR3 nucleotides are TGTGCCAGCAGCCAAGATCTCACAACCTACGAGCAGTACTTC.

The V gene is TRBV10-3, the J gene TRBJ1-6, with 9 bases matching TRBD1. Germline lookup yields CDR1 ENHRY and CDR2 SYGVKD. The ends lost 2 bases at V and 5 bases at J; junction bases unmatched: 7. The CDR3 spans 17 residues. CDR3 residues: CAISEGPRTGDNSPLHF. Here the CDR3 DNA reads TGTGCCATCAGTGAGGGTCCTAGGACAGGGGATAATTCACCCCTCCACTTT.

The V call is TRBV4-1, the J call TRBJ2-1, with D perhaps matching TRBD1 or TRBD2 (5 bases each). Trimming shortened V by 0 bases and J by 5 bases, and 11 bases separated the two germline ends. This CDR3 region has 15 residues. CDR1 is MGHRA and CDR2 is YSYEKL in the germline V gene. The DNA for the CDR3 is TGCGCCAGCAGCCAAGACGGGGCTAGAGACAATGAGCAGTTCTTC. It translates to CASSQDGARDNEQFF.

CDR3 residues: CASSSTGVQQYF. The DNA for the CDR3 is TGTGCCAGCAGCTCGACAGGGGTGCAGCAGTACTTC. The chain has TRBV11-2 and TRBJ2-7; 8 nucleotides match TRBD1. Germline V CDR1 and CDR2: SGHAT, FQNNGV. The trim removed 4 bases at V and 8 bases at J, leaving 4 bases unmatched. The CDR3 length is 12 residues. The whole variable domain, filled in from reference TRBV11-2 and TRBJ2-7, reads EAGVAQSPRYKIIEKRQSVAFWCNPISGHATLYWYQQILGQGPKLLIQFQNNGVVDDSQLPKDRFSAERLKGVDSTLKIQPAKLEDSAVYLCASSSTGVQQYFGPGTRLTVT.